The 23 T cell receptor beta chains reported below all come from one sample, sequenced in a study of blood T cell repertoires in COVID-19. The table came from immunoSEQ multiplex PCR; TCRdb's copy has only in-frame clones and leaves some out. The data show about 150,000 clones, with approximately 85% seen just once and 0.63% held by the top ten. Sequencing input: peripheral blood. Receptors originate from a man in his sixties with COVID-19, enrolled during active disease.

The chain carries TRBV5-1 and TRBJ1-2; D call uncertain. Trimming stripped 4 bases from V and 0 bases from J, with 13 bases between. The CDR3 contains 15 residues. Looked up from germline, CDR1 is SGHRS and CDR2 is YFSETQ. In DNA, the CDR3 is TGCGCCAGCAGCCCCTCATCGGGAGCTAACTATGGCTACACCTTC. It encodes CASSPSSGANYGYTF.

The CDR3 reads CASSQFGGGYTF. In DNA form, the CDR3 reads TGTGCCAGCAGCCAATTCGGGGGGGGCTACACCTTC. V and J are TRBV3-1 (or the pseudogene TRBV3-2) and TRBJ1-2, with a weak D call TRBD1 (5 bases). The CDR3 has 12 residues. Germline CDR1 reads LGHDT; CDR2 reads YNNKEL (reference sequence). Trimming took 2 bases from V and 8 from J, leaving 9 bases between them.

V is TRBV4-3 and J is TRBJ1-4; no clear D. Between the trimmed V and J ends, which lost 0 bases and 8 bases, there was a span of 13 bases. Germline V gene data show CDR1 as LGHNA and CDR2 as YSLEER. CDR3 length equals 15 residues. CDR3 nucleotides: TGCGCCAGCAGCCAAGATTTACGGGGTTCGGAAAAACTGTTTTTT. As protein: CASSQDLRGSEKLFF.

CDR3 sequence: CASSQADRGPYEQYF. In DNA form, the CDR3 reads TGTGCCAGCAGCCAGGCAGACAGGGGGCCATACGAGCAGTACTTC. V and J are TRBV3-1 (or the pseudogene TRBV3-2) and TRBJ2-7; 10 bases fit TRBD1. V was clipped by 3 bases and J by 4 bases; unmatched bases: 6. The CDR3 sequence is 15 residues long. From germline, CDR1 is LGHDT and CDR2 YNNKEL (reference sequence).

CDR3 coding DNA: TGTGCCAGTAGTGAGTGGAGCGGGAGAGACAATGAGCAGTTCTTC. Translation gives CASSEWSGRDNEQFF. V usage is TRBV19 and J usage is TRBJ2-1; TRBD2 agrees at 8 bases. The CDR3 has 15 residues. CDR1 is LNHDA, CDR2 SQIVND, per germline (reference sequence). After removal of 5 bases from V and 5 bases from J, the junction contained 8 bases not matched to a gene.

The V call is TRBV6-5, the J call TRBJ2-5, with 14 bases matching TRBD2. CDR1 MNHEY and CDR2 SVGAGI come from the germline V gene. V gave up 6 bases and J gave up 5 bases; unmatched junction bases: 2. There are 14 residues in the CDR3. CDR3 region: CASRGLAGVETQYF. CDR3 coding DNA: TGTGCCAGCAGGGGACTAGCGGGAGTGGAGACCCAGTACTTC.

This chain joins TRBV11-2 and TRBJ1-3; D is unresolved. Per germline, CDR1 SGHAT and CDR2 FQNNGV. Deletions cut 4 bases from V and 0 bases from J, with 16 bases between. This CDR3 has 17 residues. Here the CDR3 DNA reads TGTGCCAGCAGCTGGACCTCCGGAGGAACCTCTGGAAACACCATATATTTT. Translated: CASSWTSGGTSGNTIYF.

The chain recombines TRBV14 with TRBJ1-4; the D gene is possibly TRBD1 (6 bases). CDR3 size: 16 residues. Per the germline V gene, CDR1 is SGHDN and CDR2 is FVKESK. Between the trimmed V and J ends, which lost 1 base and 3 bases, there was a span of 12 bases. CDR3 loop: CASSQARNRANEKLFF. CDR3 bases: TGTGCCAGCAGCCAAGCAAGGAACAGGGCTAATGAAAAACTGTTTTTT.

This chain joins TRBV28 and TRBJ1-1, with 10 bases fitting TRBD1. Losses at the gene ends were 6 bases for V and 1 base for J; bases not matched to a gene: 5. This CDR3 is built from 15 residues. From germline, CDR1 is MDHEN and CDR2 SYDVKM. The CDR3 loop reads CASRRDRGPNTEAFF. CDR3 bases: TGTGCCAGCAGACGGGACAGGGGACCGAACACTGAAGCTTTCTTT.

J is TRBJ2-1 and V is TRBV18; TRBD2 matches 11 bases. J lost 4 bases, V lost 3 bases, and 2 bases had no gene match. Germline V gene sequence: CDR1 KGHSH, CDR2 LQKENI. The length of the CDR3 is 15 residues. The CDR3 DNA reads as TGTGCCAGCTCACCTAGCGGGAGGGGATACAATGAGCAGTTCTTC. Protein product: CASSPSGRGYNEQFF.

The chain is built from TRBV18 and TRBJ1-5; no clear D. V lost 6 bases, J lost 1 base, and 7 bases lay in between. Germline V gene sequence: CDR1 KGHSH, CDR2 LQKENI. This CDR3 region has 13 residues. CDR3 sequence reads: CASSTVSNQPQHF. DNA for the CDR3: TGTGCCAGCTCCACAGTAAGCAATCAGCCCCAGCATTTT.

V usage is TRBV18 and J usage is TRBJ1-6; 9 bases are a match to TRBD1. V shed 3 bases and J 10 bases; nucleotides not matched to a gene: 7. The germline V gene has CDR1 KGHSH and CDR2 LQKENI. The CDR3 spans 15 residues. In DNA, the CDR3 is TGTGCCAGCTCACCGCAAGGACAGGGGAGCTCACCCCTCCACTTT. This sequence encodes CASSPQGQGSSPLHF.

The chain links TRBV25-1 to TRBJ1-2; the D is unclear. Germline-derived CDR1 and CDR2 are MGHDK and SYGVNS. Trimming stripped 8 bases from V and 7 bases from J, with 20 bases between. The CDR3 consists of 14 residues. The CDR3: CASARTDLSVGYTF. CDR3 coding DNA: TGTGCCAGCGCCCGGACGGACTTGTCAGTTGGCTACACCTTC.

The gene calls are TRBV18 and TRBJ2-1; D uncertain. Germline V gives CDR1 KGHSH, CDR2 LQKENI. This CDR3 comprises 16 residues. Trimming removed 2 bases from V and 0 bases from J, with 11 bases in between. This CDR3 reads CASSPSRGSSYNEQFF. Here the CDR3 DNA reads TGTGCCAGCTCACCATCGCGTGGTAGCTCCTACAATGAGCAGTTCTTC.

This chain connects TRBV30 to TRBJ1-4; the D gene is possibly TRBD1 (6 bases). V lost 3 bases to trimming and J lost 3 bases, with 14 bases between them. CDR3 length: 15 amino acids. Germline V lookup: CDR1 GTSNPN, CDR2 SVGIG (reference sequence). In DNA, the CDR3 is TGTGCCTGGAGGGCGGGGGCGAGCTCTAATGAAAAACTGTTTTTT. Translation gives CAWRAGASSNEKLFF.

The chain couples TRBV6-1 to TRBJ2-5; TRBD2 is a possible D gene (5 bases). This CDR3 has 15 residues. The V and J ends lost 3 bases and 2 bases respectively, with 13 bases between them. Germline V lookup: CDR1 MNHNS, CDR2 SASEGT. Written as DNA, the CDR3 is TGTGCCAGCAGTGATGGAACGGGGAGACAAGAGACCCAGTACTTC. As protein: CASSDGTGRQETQYF.

CDR3 protein: CASSMLQGNSYNSPLHF. The CDR3, as DNA: TGTGCCAGTAGTATGCTACAGGGCAACTCCTATAATTCACCCCTCCACTTT. The chain carries TRBV19 and TRBJ1-6; a possible D gene is TRBD1 (6 bases). This CDR3 comprises 17 residues. Germline CDR1 and CDR2: LNHDA and SQIVND (reference sequence). V was trimmed by 3 bases and J by 0 bases, leaving 12 bases between them. Full variable domain (remainder filled in from reference TRBV19 and TRBJ1-6): DGGITQSPKYLFRKEGQNVTLSCEQNLNHDAMYWYRQDPGQGLRLIYYSQIVNDFQKGDIAEGYSVSREKKESFPLTVTSAQKNPTAFYLCASSMLQGNSYNSPLHFGNGTRLTVT.

The genes are TRBV20-1 and TRBJ1-1; D unresolved. Germline CDR1 reads DFQATT; CDR2 reads SNEGSKA (reference sequence). V was cut by 7 bases and J by 1 base, with 7 bases left in between. This CDR3 spans 11 amino acids. CDR3 sequence reads: CSVTGNTEAFF. In DNA form, the CDR3 reads TGCAGTGTCACCGGGAACACTGAAGCTTTCTTT.

The rearrangement uses TRBV11-2 and TRBJ2-1; 11 bases are shared with TRBD2. V lost 5 bases, J lost 6 bases, and 6 bases stayed unmatched. The CDR3 spans 15 residues. Germline V gene sequence: CDR1 SGHAT, CDR2 FQNNGV. The CDR3 loop reads CASSQTSGIRNEQFF. Written as DNA, the CDR3 is TGTGCCAGCAGCCAGACTAGCGGGATACGCAATGAGCAGTTCTTC.

V usage is TRBV19 and J usage is TRBJ1-4; TRBD1 agrees at 7 bases. The V and J ends lost 5 bases and 4 bases, in that order; junction bases with no gene match: 4. The germline gives CDR1 LNHDA, CDR2 SQIVND (reference sequence). This CDR3 contains 14 residues. The CDR3 DNA is TGTGCCAGTAGTCAACAGGGGTATAATGAAAAACTGTTTTTT. Translating it yields CASSQQGYNEKLFF. Filled out from reference TRBV19 and TRBJ1-4, the complete variable domain reads DGGITQSPKYLFRKEGQNVTLSCEQNLNHDAMYWYRQDPGQGLRLIYYSQIVNDFQKGDIAEGYSVSREKKESFPLTVTSAQKNPTAFYLCASSQQGYNEKLFFGSGTQLSVL.

This clone has only one observation. The sample carries other DNA sequences with the same CDR3. This chain uses TRBV7-9 with TRBJ2-1; no reliable D call. The CDR3 totals 11 residues. Germline loops: CDR1 SEHNR, CDR2 FQNEAQ (reference sequence). V lost 5 bases and J lost 7, with 6 bases in between. The chain's CDR3 is CASSPMNEQFF. In nucleotides, the CDR3 is TGTGCCAGCAGCCCAATGAATGAGCAGTTCTTC.

This sequence joins TRBV25-1 and TRBJ1-2; TRBD1 agrees at 7 bases. CDR1 and CDR2 from the germline V gene are MGHDK and SYGVNS. V lost 3 bases to trimming and J lost 6 bases; unmatched junction nucleotides: 13. The CDR3 is 16 residues long. CDR3 protein: CASSEGLGGEFHGYTF. The DNA for the CDR3 is TGTGCCAGCAGTGAGGGCCTAGGGGGCGAGTTTCATGGCTACACCTTC.

This chain uses TRBV5-5 with TRBJ1-6, with D uncertain. The CDR3 runs to 17 residues. The V end was cut by 4 bases, the J end by 0 bases, with 14 bases between. CDR1 is SGHKS, CDR2 YYEKEE, per germline (reference sequence). CDR3 in amino acids: CASSRTVMSSYNSPLHF. CDR3 in DNA: TGTGCCAGCAGCCGCACGGTGATGAGCTCCTATAATTCACCCCTCCACTTT.